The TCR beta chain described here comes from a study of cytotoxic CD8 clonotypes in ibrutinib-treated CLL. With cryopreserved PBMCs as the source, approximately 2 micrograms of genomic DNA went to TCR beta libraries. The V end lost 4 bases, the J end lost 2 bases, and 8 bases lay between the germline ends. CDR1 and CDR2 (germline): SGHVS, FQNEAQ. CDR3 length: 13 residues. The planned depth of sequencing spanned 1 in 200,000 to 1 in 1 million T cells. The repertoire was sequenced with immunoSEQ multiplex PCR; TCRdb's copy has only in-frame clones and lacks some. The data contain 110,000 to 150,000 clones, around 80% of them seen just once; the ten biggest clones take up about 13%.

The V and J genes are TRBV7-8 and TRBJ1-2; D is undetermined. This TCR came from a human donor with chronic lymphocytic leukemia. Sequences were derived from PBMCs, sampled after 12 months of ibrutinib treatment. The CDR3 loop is CASSSQVNYGYTF. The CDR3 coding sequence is TGTGCCAGCAGCTCACAAGTAAACTATGGCTACACCTTC.